This TCR beta chain comes out of a study of blood T cell repertoires in COVID-19. In the study overall: Spain, Italy and the United States supplied samples that represented acute and convalescent COVID-19. PBMCs, B-cell-depleted T cells, or T cells provided the cDNA or gDNA that made up the material.

In the authors' workflow: Quantification of nucleated cells was approximated via reference gene primer amplification. TCRdb's copy holds only in-frame clones and misses some; the assay was immunoSEQ multiplex PCR. Clonal size and the V and J genes are those of that table, whereas D and trimming came from the DNA. The table shows around 320,000 clones, with roughly 87% occurring only once. V lost 0 bases and J lost 2, with 19 bases in between. The CDR3 totals 19 residues. CDR1 and CDR2 from the germline V gene are MGHRA and YSYEKL. The chain is built from TRBV4-1 and TRBJ1-4; the D is unclear. Sequenced input: peripheral blood. The clonotype was recovered from a young man with active or convalescent COVID-19. The CDR3 DNA sequence: TGCGCCAGCAGCCAAGACCCAGGTTCTATCGCTGAGACTAATGAAAAACTGTTTTTT. It yields the protein CASSQDPGSIAETNEKLFF.